The 28 T cell receptor beta chains given below trace back to one sample, sequenced in a study of control samples from healthy donors and cancer patients. Sequencing used immunoSEQ multiplex PCR; TCRdb keeps in-frame clones, though not all of them. Its table records about 200,000 clones. Sample: blood. All receptors come from a young woman in good health.

This chain links TRBV28 with TRBJ1-2, with a possible D match to TRBD1 (6 bases). This CDR3 region has 14 residues. Germline V gives CDR1 MDHEN, CDR2 SYDVKM. Trimming cost V 4 bases and J 8 bases, with 17 bases left between them. Here the CDR3 reads CASSSGGPSGGYTF. DNA for the CDR3: TGTGCCAGCAGTTCGGGGGGCCCCTCGGGAGGCTACACCTTC.

This chain links TRBV4-1 with TRBJ2-1; no firm D call. Germline V CDR1 and CDR2: MGHRA, YSYEKL. CDR3 length equals 15 residues. The V end lost 0 bases, the J end lost 6 bases, and 12 bases lay between the germline ends. CDR3 in amino acids: CASSQDLVYRNEQFF. The CDR3 region has the DNA TGCGCCAGCAGCCAAGATCTGGTGTATCGCAATGAGCAGTTCTTC.

The chain combines TRBV12-3 or TRBV12-4 with TRBJ1-1; D remains ambiguous. This CDR3 region has 13 residues. Trimming left V 7 bases short and J 1 base short, with 10 bases between. The DNA of the CDR3 is TGTGCCAGCACCTGGGGAGGGAACACTGAAGCTTTCTTT. Translating gives CASTWGGNTEAFF.

The CDR3 loop is CASSLAGVSSYEQYF. The CDR3 DNA reads as TGCGCCAGCAGCTTGGCCGGCGTCAGCTCCTACGAGCAGTACTTC. The chain joins TRBV5-1 to TRBJ2-7; the D is unclear. With 0 bases removed from V and 0 bases from J, the gap between germline ends came to 10 bases. Germline V gives CDR1 SGHRS, CDR2 YFSETQ. The CDR3 totals 15 residues.

This chain joins TRBV2 and TRBJ2-6; D uncertain. Trimming removed 5 bases from V and 0 bases from J, with 20 bases in between. Per the germline V gene, CDR1 is SNHLY and CDR2 is FYNNEI. The CDR3 runs to 19 residues. DNA of the CDR3: TGTGCCAGCAGTTCCGAAGGAGTCACGGCCAGCTCTGGGGCCAACGTCCTGACTTTC. The encoded protein is CASSSEGVTASSGANVLTF.

The rearrangement links TRBV21-1 to TRBJ1-1. TRBV21-1 is described as a pseudogene. The CDR3 runs 14 residues. The CDR3 reads CASSKEDENTEAFF. CDR3 coding DNA: TGTGCCAGCAGCAAAGAGGACGAGAACACTGAAGCTTTCTTT.

The gene calls are TRBV5-8 and TRBJ1-2, with a tentative D call TRBD1 (5 bases). CDR1 is SGHTS, CDR2 YDEGEE, per germline. This CDR3 comprises 15 residues. Trimming shortened V by 6 bases and J by 4 bases, and 19 bases separated the two germline ends. CDR3 protein: CASILPTRGIYGYTF. CDR3 nucleotide sequence: TGTGCCAGCATCCTACCGACTAGGGGTATCTATGGCTACACCTTC.

V gene TRBV7-8 combines with J gene TRBJ1-1; maybe TRBD1 (6 bases). The germline V gene has CDR1 SGHVS and CDR2 FQNEAQ. V was clipped by 7 bases and J by 3 bases, with 18 bases between them. This CDR3 is 15 amino acids long. CDR3 loop: CASTNRGGAYTEAFF. As DNA, the CDR3 is TGTGCCAGCACCAATCGGGGGGGCGCGTACACTGAAGCTTTCTTT.

The chain combines TRBV6-2 or TRBV6-3 with TRBJ1-5; a possible D gene is TRBD1 (5 bases). The CDR3 consists of 16 residues. The ends were cut back, 6 bases at V and 6 bases at J, with 21 bases in the middle. Looked up from germline, CDR1 is MNHEY and CDR2 is SVGEGT. Here the CDR3 DNA reads TGTGCCAGCAGCTCCCCCGGGGGTGGTAATACTCAGCCCCAGCATTTT. Translating gives CASSSPGGGNTQPQHF.

This chain uses TRBV5-1 with TRBJ2-7; D is unresolved. The ends were cut back, 1 base at V and 0 bases at J, with 14 bases in the middle. CDR3 length equals 16 residues. Germline CDR1 reads SGHRS; CDR2 reads YFSETQ. CDR3 amino acids: CASSLRSSSSSYEQYF. In DNA form, the CDR3 reads TGCGCCAGCAGCTTGCGGTCCAGTTCTAGCTCCTACGAGCAGTACTTC.

This chain connects TRBV10-3 to TRBJ1-1; D is uncertain. Germline CDR1 and CDR2: ENHRY and SYGVKD. V lost 10 bases and J lost 8, with 14 bases in between. The CDR3 runs to 11 residues. The CDR3 coding sequence is TGTGCCACCGAAGCCAGGAACGAAGCTTTCTTT. Translating gives CATEARNEAFF.

This sequence joins TRBV30 and TRBJ1-2, with D possibly TRBD1 on 6 matching bases. Germline loops: CDR1 GTSNPN, CDR2 SVGIG (reference sequence). The V end lost 3 bases, the J end lost 2 bases, and 10 bases lay between the germline ends. This CDR3 contains 13 residues. The CDR3 here is CAWSRGGNYGYTF. CDR3 sequence (DNA): TGTGCCTGGAGCCGAGGGGGAAACTATGGCTACACCTTC.

The J gene is TRBJ1-1, the V gene TRBV18; unclear D gene. Germline V gene data show CDR1 as KGHSH and CDR2 as LQKENI. CDR3 length: 14 amino acids. V was cut by 0 bases and J by 2 bases, with 7 bases left in between. The CDR3 loop is CASSPPKENTEAFF. The CDR3 DNA is TGTGCCAGCTCACCACCCAAGGAAAACACTGAAGCTTTCTTT.

The rearrangement joins TRBV4-2 to TRBJ1-2; no clear D. CDR3 length: 12 residues. V lost 0 bases and J lost 2, with 1 base in between. CDR1 is LGHNA and CDR2 is YNFKEQ in the germline V gene. The CDR3 is CASSQENYGYTF. In DNA, the CDR3 is TGTGCCAGCAGCCAAGAAAACTATGGCTACACCTTC.

The chain has TRBV5-1 and TRBJ1-1; D unresolved. The germline V and J ends were trimmed by 6 bases and 5 bases, with 17 bases remaining between them. Per the germline V gene, CDR1 is SGHRS and CDR2 is YFSETQ. CDR3 size: 14 residues. The CDR3 DNA follows: TGCGCCAGCATCGAATATCTGGGTTTGACTGAAGCTTTCTTT. Amino acids: CASIEYLGLTEAFF. Looking up the rest from reference TRBV5-1 and TRBJ1-1 gives the full variable domain: KAGVTQTPRYLIKTRGQQVTLSCSPISGHRSVSWYQQTPGQGLQFLFEYFSETQRNKGNFPGRFSGRQFSNSRSEMNVSTLELGDSALYLCASIEYLGLTEAFFGQGTRLTVV.

The chain links TRBV10-3 to TRBJ1-2; 7 nucleotides match TRBD1. V shed 11 bases, J shed 2 bases, and the junction held 8 bases outside the gene matches. The CDR3 loop spans 13 amino acids. The germline gives CDR1 ENHRY, CDR2 SYGVKD. The CDR3 spells CARRQGLNYGYTF. CDR3 nucleotide sequence: TGTGCCCGGAGACAGGGATTAAACTATGGCTACACCTTC.

The J gene is TRBJ2-2, the V gene TRBV5-1; 8 bases are shared with TRBD2. V dropped 5 bases and J dropped 4; count of bases not matched to a gene: 7. Germline V CDR1 and CDR2: SGHRS, YFSETQ. This CDR3 contains 15 residues. CDR3 bases: TGCGCCAGCAGTAGGGGACTAGTCACCACCGGGGAGCTGTTTTTT. Protein product: CASSRGLVTTGELFF.

CDR3 nucleotides: TGCGCCAGCAGCCAAGACAGCACGGACAGGGGGCCTTCACCCCTCCACTTT. It encodes CASSQDSTDRGPSPLHF. The chain joins TRBV4-1 to TRBJ1-6; TRBD1 aligns across 11 bases. The CDR3 has 17 residues. Trimming removed 0 bases from V and 9 bases from J; junction bases left unmatched: 7. In germline, CDR1 is MGHRA, CDR2 YSYEKL.

J is TRBJ1-1 and V is TRBV3-1 (or the pseudogene TRBV3-2); D is unclear. This CDR3 has 16 residues. Per the germline V gene, CDR1 is LGHDT and CDR2 is YNNKEL (reference sequence). With 0 bases removed from V and 1 base from J, the gap between germline ends came to 12 bases. Written as DNA, the CDR3 is TGTGCCAGCAGCCAAGACCGGAATACACCGAACACTGAAGCTTTCTTT. Protein sequence: CASSQDRNTPNTEAFF.

The rearrangement uses TRBV7-3 and TRBJ2-3; 9 bases fit TRBD1. The CDR3 sequence is 16 residues long. Per the germline V gene, CDR1 is SGHTA and CDR2 is FQGTGA. Unmatched junction bases numbered 7, after V lost 4 bases and J lost 2 bases. CDR3 residues: CASSSSGQGNTDTQYF. CDR3 bases: TGTGCCAGCAGCTCGTCGGGACAGGGTAACACAGATACGCAGTATTTT.

This chain connects TRBV6-1 to TRBJ1-5, with 7 positions matching TRBD1. The germline CDR1 and CDR2 sequences are MNHNS and SASEGT. The trim removed 3 bases at V and 2 bases at J, leaving 1 base unmatched. The CDR3 covers 14 residues. The CDR3 loop is CASSETGRNQPQHF. CDR3 nucleotides: TGTGCCAGCAGTGAGACAGGGCGCAATCAGCCCCAGCATTTT.

The chain recombines TRBV28 with TRBJ1-3; tentatively, D is TRBD1 (5 bases). Germline loops: CDR1 MDHEN, CDR2 SYDVKM. V was trimmed by 6 bases and J by 1 base, leaving 13 bases between them. The CDR3 spans 15 residues. The CDR3 DNA reads TGTGCCAGCAGGTCAGCCGGGACTTCTGGAAACACCATATATTTT. Protein sequence: CASRSAGTSGNTIYF.

This rearrangement joins TRBV15 to TRBJ1-3; D is uncertain. The CDR3 has 16 amino acids. V lost 3 bases and J lost 0, with 12 bases in between. CDR1 and CDR2 from the germline V gene are LNHNV and YYDKDF (reference sequence). The CDR3 DNA is TGTGCCACCAGCAGGGCAGCTTTCTACTCTGGAAACACCATATATTTT. Its translation is CATSRAAFYSGNTIYF. The whole variable domain, remainder taken from reference TRBV15 and TRBJ1-3, is DAMVIQNPRYQVTQFGKPVTLSCSQTLNHNVMYWYQQKSSQAPKLLFHYYDKDFNNEADTPDNFQSRRPNTSFCFLDIRSPGLGDTAMYLCATSRAAFYSGNTIYFGEGSWLTVV.

The genes are TRBV5-1 and TRBJ1-1; D is uncertain. CDR1 and CDR2 (germline): SGHRS, YFSETQ. CDR3 length: 14 amino acids. The V end lost 5 bases, the J end lost 3 bases, and 14 bases lay between the germline ends. CDR3 DNA sequence: TGCGCCAGCAGAACACCTTCCGGGGACACTGAAGCTTTCTTT. Its protein product is CASRTPSGDTEAFF. The variable domain in full, with the rest retrieved from reference TRBV5-1 and TRBJ1-1, is KAGVTQTPRYLIKTRGQQVTLSCSPISGHRSVSWYQQTPGQGLQFLFEYFSETQRNKGNFPGRFSGRQFSNSRSEMNVSTLELGDSALYLCASRTPSGDTEAFFGQGTRLTVV.

CDR3 sequence reads: CASSYVLVGSDTQYF. CDR3 in DNA: TGTGCCAGCAGTTACGTCCTAGTCGGGTCAGATACGCAGTATTTT. The chain recombines TRBV6-2 or TRBV6-3 with TRBJ2-3; D unclear. Deletions cut 2 bases from V and 4 bases from J, with 13 bases between. The CDR3 extends over 15 amino acids. The V gene's germline CDR1 is MNHEY and CDR2 SVGEGT.

The rearrangement uses TRBV21-1 and TRBJ1-5. TRBV21-1 is recorded as a pseudogene. The CDR3 sequence is 16 residues long. CDR3 DNA: TGTGCCAGCAGCAAGTATGAAGGACGGTATCATCAGCCCCAGCATTTT. Residues: CASSKYEGRYHQPQHF.

V usage is TRBV7-8 and J usage is TRBJ1-1, with a weak D call TRBD1 (5 bases). The CDR3 length is 14 residues. V was pared by 5 bases and J by 2 bases, with 12 bases between. Germline values: CDR1 SGHVS, CDR2 FQNEAQ. The DNA of the CDR3 is TGTGCCAGCAGCCCCTGGACAAAAAACACTGAAGCTTTCTTT. Translated: CASSPWTKNTEAFF.

This chain links TRBV27 with TRBJ2-5; 7 bases map to TRBD1. V trimming: 3 bases; J trimming: 4 bases; junction bases outside the gene matches: 2. CDR1 and CDR2 from the germline V gene are MNHEY and SMNVEV (reference sequence). The CDR3 length is 13 residues. In nucleotides, the CDR3 is TGTGCCAGCAGTTTGACAGGGTCAGAGACCCAGTACTTC. This encodes CASSLTGSETQYF.